The present entry profiles one TCR beta chain with its context. The antigen remains unidentified. Treatment noted: over 15 received Ad26.COV2.S at low or high dose, single or two shots; about 5 received placebo; per-sample allocation not given. Specimens were obtained on day 63 following the first vaccine or placebo injection. This sample is part of a study of Ad26.COV2.S vaccination and SARS-CoV-2 variants. The study's findings and limits: Recipients of either vaccine or placebo displayed similar breadth of non-spike TCRs.

V lost 1 base to trimming and J lost 5 bases; unmatched junction nucleotides: 4. The CDR3 is 14 residues long. Germline V gives CDR1 SGHTA, CDR2 FQGNSA. The data were produced by immunoSEQ multiplex PCR, yet TCRdb's version contains in-frame clones alone and is incomplete. The sample lists roughly 240,000 clones, approximately 90% occurring once. The receptor was isolated from a person aged 18-60 years who received the Ad26.COV2.S COVID-19 vaccine or a placebo. The V gene is TRBV7-2, the J gene TRBJ1-2, with TRBD1 identical over 7 bases. The sample here was peripheral blood, taken in a trial of Ad26.COV2.S vaccine versus placebo. The CDR3 DNA sequence: TGTGCCAGCAGCTTAGGAGCAGGGGGGTATGGCTACACCTTC. This encodes CASSLGAGGYGYTF.